In this sample, the clone carrying this T cell receptor beta chain turned up once. Its antigen remains unknown. Every immunoSEQ plate was one replicate of a subset's evenly spread DNA. An approximately 180 ng quantity of DNA, about 30,000 T cell genomes, went into the sorted-subset replicate PCRs. Only in-frame clones appear in the TCRdb table, and some are missing; sequencing was by immunoSEQ multiplex PCR. The table shows about 2.4 million clones, with 90% to 95% occurring only once. This record comes from a study of shared clonotypes between healthy human individuals. General study findings and limits: Among donors, the sharing of clonotypes was expected to be influenced by sequencing depth.

Donors comprised healthy HIV-negative adults lacking recent acute infections or vaccinations. The sequenced sample was naive CD4+ T cells from PBMCs. Regarding subset: CD45RA+ positively selected. The sequence was collected from a young man in good health. Some clones in this sample may be carry-over from other donors' samples.

The CDR3 sequence: CASSPYVAGGGVKQFF. CDR3 bases: TGTGCCAGCAGCCCCTACGTGGCGGGCGGGGGTGTAAAGCAGTTCTTC. The rearrangement links TRBV7-9 to TRBJ2-1, with 7 bases fitting TRBD2. This CDR3 region has 16 residues. Germline V gene lookup returns CDR1 SEHNR and CDR2 FQNEAQ (reference sequence). The J segment lost 11 bases and the V segment lost 5 bases, leaving 18 bases of the junction unmatched.